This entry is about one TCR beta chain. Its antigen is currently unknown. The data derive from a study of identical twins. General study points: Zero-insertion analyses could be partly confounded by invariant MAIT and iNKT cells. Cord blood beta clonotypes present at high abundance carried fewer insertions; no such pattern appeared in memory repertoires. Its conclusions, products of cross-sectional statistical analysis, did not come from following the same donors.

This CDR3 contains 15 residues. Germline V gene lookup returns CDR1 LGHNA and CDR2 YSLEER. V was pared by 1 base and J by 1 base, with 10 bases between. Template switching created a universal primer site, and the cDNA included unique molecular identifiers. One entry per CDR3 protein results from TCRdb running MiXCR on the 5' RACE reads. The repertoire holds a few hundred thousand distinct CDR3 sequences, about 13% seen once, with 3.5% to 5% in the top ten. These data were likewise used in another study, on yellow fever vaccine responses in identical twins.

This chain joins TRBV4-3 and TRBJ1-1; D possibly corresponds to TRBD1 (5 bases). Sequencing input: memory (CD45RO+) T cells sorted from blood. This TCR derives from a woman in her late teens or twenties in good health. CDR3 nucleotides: TGCGCCAGCAGCCAAGTGACAGCCGAGAACACTGAAGCTTTCTTT. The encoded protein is CASSQVTAENTEAFF.